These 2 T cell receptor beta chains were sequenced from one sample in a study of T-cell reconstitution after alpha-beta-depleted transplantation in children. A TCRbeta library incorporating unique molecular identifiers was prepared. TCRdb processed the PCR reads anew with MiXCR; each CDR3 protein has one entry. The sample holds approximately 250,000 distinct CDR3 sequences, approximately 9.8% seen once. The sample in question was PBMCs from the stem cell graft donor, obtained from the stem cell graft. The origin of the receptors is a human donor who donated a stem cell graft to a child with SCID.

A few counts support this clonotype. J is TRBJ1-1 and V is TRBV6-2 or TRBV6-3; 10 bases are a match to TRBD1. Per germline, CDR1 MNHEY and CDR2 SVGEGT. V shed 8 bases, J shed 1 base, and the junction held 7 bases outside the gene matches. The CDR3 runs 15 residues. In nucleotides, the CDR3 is TGTGCCAGCCGCGTGACAGGGGGCTGGAACACTGAAGCTTTCTTT. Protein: CASRVTGGWNTEAFF.

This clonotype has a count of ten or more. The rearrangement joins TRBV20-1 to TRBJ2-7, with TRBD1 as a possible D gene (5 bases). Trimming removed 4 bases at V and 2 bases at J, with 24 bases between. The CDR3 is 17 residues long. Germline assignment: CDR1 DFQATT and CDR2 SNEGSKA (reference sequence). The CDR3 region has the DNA TGCAGTGCTAATCCTACGACGCCCAGGGAATCGCCCTACGAGCAGTACTTC. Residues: CSANPTTPRESPYEQYF.